Reported below is one T cell receptor (beta chain). Its antigen is currently unknown. Preparation of the TCRbeta library was carried out with unique molecular identifiers. Each CDR3 protein is one row after TCRdb ran MiXCR on the PCR reads. The sample shows 500,000 to 600,000 distinct CDR3 sequences, 27% of them seen only once. The CDR3 is made up of 18 amino acids. Trimming at V came to 4 bases and at J to 2 bases, leaving 10 bases not matched to a gene. From germline, CDR1 is LGHDT and CDR2 YNNKEL (reference sequence). The entry originates in a study of T-cell reconstitution after alpha-beta-depleted transplantation in children. Whole-study findings and limits: Recipient T cells and thymic progenitors that survived gave rise to the high TCRbeta diversity observed at day 60 in some patients. Newly made T cells mostly supplied T-cell counts and diversity one year after transplant. Where alpha-beta T cells came from about two months after transplant was reportedly several hundred expanded graft clones.

This sequence was found in a boy under two years old with Wiskott-Aldrich syndrome, due to receive a stem cell transplant. The chain recombines TRBV3-1 with TRBJ2-2; 10 bases map to TRBD2. This specimen was PBMCs, taken before TCRalphabeta/CD19-depleted stem cell transplant. CDR3 nucleotides: TGTGCCAGCAGCCTAAAAATTGGACTAGCGGAAAACACCGGGGAGCTGTTTTTT. This translates into CASSLKIGLAENTGELFF.